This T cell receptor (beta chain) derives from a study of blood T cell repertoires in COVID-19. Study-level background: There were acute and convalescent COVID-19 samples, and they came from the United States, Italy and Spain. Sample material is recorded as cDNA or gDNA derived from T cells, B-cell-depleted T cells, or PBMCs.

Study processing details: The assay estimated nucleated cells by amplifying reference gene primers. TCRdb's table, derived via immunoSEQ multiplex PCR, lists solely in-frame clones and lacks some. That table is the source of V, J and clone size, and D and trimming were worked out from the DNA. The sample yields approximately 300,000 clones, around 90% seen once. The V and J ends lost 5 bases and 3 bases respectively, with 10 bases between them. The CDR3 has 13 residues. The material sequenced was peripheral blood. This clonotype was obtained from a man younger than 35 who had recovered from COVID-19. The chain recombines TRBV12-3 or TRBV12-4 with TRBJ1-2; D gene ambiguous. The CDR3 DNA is TGTGCCAGCAGTCCTGACGGAGACTATGGCTACACCTTC. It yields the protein CASSPDGDYGYTF.